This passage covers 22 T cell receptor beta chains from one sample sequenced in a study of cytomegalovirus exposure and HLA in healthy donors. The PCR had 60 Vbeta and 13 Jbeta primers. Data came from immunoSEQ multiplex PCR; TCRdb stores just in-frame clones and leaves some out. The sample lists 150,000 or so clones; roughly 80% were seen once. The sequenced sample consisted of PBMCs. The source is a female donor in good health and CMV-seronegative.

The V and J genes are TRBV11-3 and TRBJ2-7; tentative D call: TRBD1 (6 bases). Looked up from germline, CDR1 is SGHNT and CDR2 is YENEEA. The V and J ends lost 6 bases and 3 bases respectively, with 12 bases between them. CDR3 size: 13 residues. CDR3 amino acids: CASSPGHLYEQYF. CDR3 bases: TGTGCCAGCAGTCCGGGACACCTCTACGAGCAGTACTTC.

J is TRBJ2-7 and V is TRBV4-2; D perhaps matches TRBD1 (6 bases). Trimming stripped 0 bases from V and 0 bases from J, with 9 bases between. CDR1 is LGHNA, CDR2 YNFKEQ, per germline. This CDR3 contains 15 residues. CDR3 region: CASSQEGRGSYEQYF. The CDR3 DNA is TGTGCCAGCAGCCAAGAGGGCAGGGGCTCCTACGAGCAGTACTTC.

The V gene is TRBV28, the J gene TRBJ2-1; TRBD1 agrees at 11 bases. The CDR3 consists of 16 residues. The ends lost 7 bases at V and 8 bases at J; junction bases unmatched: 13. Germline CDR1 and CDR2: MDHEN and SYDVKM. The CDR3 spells CASTGTKGTGGYEQFF. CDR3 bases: TGTGCCAGCACCGGAACAAAAGGGACAGGGGGTTATGAGCAGTTCTTC. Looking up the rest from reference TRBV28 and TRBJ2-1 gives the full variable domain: DVKVTQSSRYLVKRTGEKVFLECVQDMDHENMFWYRQDPGLGLRLIYFSYDVKMKEKGDIPEGYSVSREKKERFSLILESASTNQTSMYLCASTGTKGTGGYEQFFGPGTRLTVL.

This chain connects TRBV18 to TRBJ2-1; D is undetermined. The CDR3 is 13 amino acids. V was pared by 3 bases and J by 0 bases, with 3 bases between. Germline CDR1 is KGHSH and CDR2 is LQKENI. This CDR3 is CASSPSSYNEQFF. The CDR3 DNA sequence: TGTGCCAGCTCACCTAGCTCCTACAATGAGCAGTTCTTC.

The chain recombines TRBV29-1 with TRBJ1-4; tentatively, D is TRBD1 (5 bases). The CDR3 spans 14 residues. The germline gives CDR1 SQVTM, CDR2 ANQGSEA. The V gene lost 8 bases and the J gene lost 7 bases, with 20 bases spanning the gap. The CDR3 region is CSIPGWGEREKLFF. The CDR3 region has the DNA TGCAGCATCCCCGGGTGGGGGGAACGTGAAAAACTGTTTTTT.

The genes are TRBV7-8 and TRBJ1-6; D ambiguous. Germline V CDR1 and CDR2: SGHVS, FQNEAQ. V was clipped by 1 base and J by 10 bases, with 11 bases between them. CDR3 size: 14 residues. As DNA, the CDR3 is TGTGCCAGCAGCTTAGAACGGGAGAACTCACCCCTCCACTTT. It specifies CASSLERENSPLHF. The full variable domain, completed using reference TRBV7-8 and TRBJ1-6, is GAGVSQSPRYKVAKRGQDVALRCDPISGHVSLFWYQQALGQGPEFLTYFQNEAQLDKSGLPSDRFFAERPEGSVSTLKIQRTQQEDSAVYLCASSLERENSPLHFGNGTRLTVT.

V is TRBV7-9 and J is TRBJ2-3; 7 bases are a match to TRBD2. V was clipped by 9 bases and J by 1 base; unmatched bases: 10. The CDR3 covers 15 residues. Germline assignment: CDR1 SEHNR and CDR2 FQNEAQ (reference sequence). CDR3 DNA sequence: TGTGCCAGTTCCCTAGCGGAGCCCCGCACAGATACGCAGTATTTT. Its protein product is CASSLAEPRTDTQYF.

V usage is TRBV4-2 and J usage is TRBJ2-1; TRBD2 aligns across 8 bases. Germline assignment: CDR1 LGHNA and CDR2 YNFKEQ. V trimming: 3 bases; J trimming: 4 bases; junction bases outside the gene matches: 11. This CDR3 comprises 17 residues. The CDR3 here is CASSQRAGATTYNEQFF. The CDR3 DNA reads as TGTGCCAGCAGCCAGAGAGCGGGGGCTACCACTTACAATGAGCAGTTCTTC.

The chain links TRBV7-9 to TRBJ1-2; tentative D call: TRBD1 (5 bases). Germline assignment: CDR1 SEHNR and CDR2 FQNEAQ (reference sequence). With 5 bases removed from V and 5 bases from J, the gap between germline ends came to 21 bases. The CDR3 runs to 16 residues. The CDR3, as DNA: TGTGCCAGCAGCCCCGCCGCCGAAGGCCGGGGGTATGGCTACACCTTC. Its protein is CASSPAAEGRGYGYTF.

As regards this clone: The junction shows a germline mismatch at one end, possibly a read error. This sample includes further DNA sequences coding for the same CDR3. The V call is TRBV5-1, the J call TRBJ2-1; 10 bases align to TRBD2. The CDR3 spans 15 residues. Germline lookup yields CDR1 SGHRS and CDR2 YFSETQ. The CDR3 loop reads CASSNRASGSNEQFF. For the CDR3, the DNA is TGCGCTAGCAGCAATCGAGCTAGCGGGAGCAATGAGCAGTTCTTC.

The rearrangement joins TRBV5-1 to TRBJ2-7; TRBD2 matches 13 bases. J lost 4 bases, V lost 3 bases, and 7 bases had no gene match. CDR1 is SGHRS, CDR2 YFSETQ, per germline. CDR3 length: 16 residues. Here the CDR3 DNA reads TGCGCCAGCAGCTCTCCCGGGACTAGCGGGGTGTACGAGCAGTACTTC. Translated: CASSSPGTSGVYEQYF.

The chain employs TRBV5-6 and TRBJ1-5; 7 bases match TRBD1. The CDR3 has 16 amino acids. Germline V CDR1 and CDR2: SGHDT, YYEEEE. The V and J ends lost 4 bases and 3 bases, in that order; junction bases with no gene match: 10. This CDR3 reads CASSQSPGQHNQPQHF. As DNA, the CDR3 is TGTGCCAGCAGCCAATCACCGGGACAGCACAATCAGCCCCAGCATTTT.

For the CDR3, the DNA is TGTGCCAGCAGTTTAATCTACACCGGGGAGCTGTTTTTT. Encoded protein: CASSLIYTGELFF. The chain combines TRBV28 with TRBJ2-2; D remains unclear. The CDR3 sequence is 13 residues long. The germline V and J ends were trimmed by 2 bases and 3 bases, with 4 bases remaining between them. Germline assignment: CDR1 MDHEN and CDR2 SYDVKM.

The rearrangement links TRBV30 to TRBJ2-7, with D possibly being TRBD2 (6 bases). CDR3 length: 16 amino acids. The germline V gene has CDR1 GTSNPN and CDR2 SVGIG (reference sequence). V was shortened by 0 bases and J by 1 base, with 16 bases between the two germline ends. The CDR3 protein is CAWSVGVSGISYEQYF. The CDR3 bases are TGTGCCTGGAGTGTAGGTGTTAGCGGAATTTCCTACGAGCAGTACTTC.

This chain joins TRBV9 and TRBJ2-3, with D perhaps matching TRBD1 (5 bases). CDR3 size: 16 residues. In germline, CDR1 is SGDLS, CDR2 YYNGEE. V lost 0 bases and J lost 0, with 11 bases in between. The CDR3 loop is CASSVGTGTSTDTQYF. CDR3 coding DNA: TGTGCCAGCAGCGTAGGAACAGGAACTAGCACAGATACGCAGTATTTT.

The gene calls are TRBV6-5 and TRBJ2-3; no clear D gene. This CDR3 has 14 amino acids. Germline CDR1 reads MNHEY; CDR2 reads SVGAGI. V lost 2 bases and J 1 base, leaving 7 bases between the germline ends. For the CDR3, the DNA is TGTGCCAGCAGTTACATCTCCGGCACAGATACGCAGTATTTT. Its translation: CASSYISGTDTQYF.

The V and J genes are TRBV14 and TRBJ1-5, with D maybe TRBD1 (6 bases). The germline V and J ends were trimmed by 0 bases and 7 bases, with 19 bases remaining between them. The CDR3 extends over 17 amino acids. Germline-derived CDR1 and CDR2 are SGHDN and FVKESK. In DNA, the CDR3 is TGTGCCAGCAGCCAAGATCCCTTCACAGGGAATCAACAGCCCCAGCATTTT. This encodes CASSQDPFTGNQQPQHF. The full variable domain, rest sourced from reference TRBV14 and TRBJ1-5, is EAGVTQFPSHSVIEKGQTVTLRCDPISGHDNLYWYRRVMGKEIKFLLHFVKESKQDESGMPNNRFLAERTGGTYSTLKVQPAELEDSGVYFCASSQDPFTGNQQPQHFGDGTRLSIL.

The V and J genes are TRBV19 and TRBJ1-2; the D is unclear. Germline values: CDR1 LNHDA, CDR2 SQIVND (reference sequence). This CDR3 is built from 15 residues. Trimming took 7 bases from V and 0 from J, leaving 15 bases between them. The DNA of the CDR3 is TGTGCCAGTAAGACCGCGGCCCTAGCTAACTATGGCTACACCTTC. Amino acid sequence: CASKTAALANYGYTF.

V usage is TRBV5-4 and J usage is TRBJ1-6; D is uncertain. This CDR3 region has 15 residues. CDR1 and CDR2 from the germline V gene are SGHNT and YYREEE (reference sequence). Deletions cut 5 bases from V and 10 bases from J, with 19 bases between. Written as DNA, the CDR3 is TGTGCCAGCAGACCTAGCGCAGGAACAGACTCACCCCTCCACTTT. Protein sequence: CASRPSAGTDSPLHF.

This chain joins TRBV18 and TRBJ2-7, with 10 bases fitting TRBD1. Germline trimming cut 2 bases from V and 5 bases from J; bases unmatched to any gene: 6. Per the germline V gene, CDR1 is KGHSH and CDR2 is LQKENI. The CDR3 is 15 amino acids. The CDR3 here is CASSPTTGGRNEQYF. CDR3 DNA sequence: TGTGCCAGCTCACCAACGACAGGGGGCCGCAACGAGCAGTACTTC.

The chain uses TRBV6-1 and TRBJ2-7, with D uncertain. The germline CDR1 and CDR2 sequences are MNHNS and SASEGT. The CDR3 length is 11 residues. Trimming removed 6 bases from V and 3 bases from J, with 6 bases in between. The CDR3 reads CASSASYEQYF. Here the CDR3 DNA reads TGTGCCAGCAGCGCGAGCTACGAGCAGTACTTC.

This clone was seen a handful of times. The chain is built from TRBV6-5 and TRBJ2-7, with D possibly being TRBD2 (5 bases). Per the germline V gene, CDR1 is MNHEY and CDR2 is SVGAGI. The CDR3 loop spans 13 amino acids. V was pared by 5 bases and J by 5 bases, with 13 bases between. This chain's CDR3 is CASSEVWRDEQYF. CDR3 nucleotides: TGTGCCAGCAGTGAAGTCTGGCGGGACGAGCAGTACTTC.